These 32 T cell receptor beta chains share one sample of origin, sequenced in a study of Ad26.COV2.S vaccination and SARS-CoV-2 variants. Treatment specified: 15 to 20 received Ad26.COV2.S at low or high dose, single or two shots; 5 received placebo; per-sample allocation not given. Day 63 following the first vaccine or placebo injection was when the samples were taken. Sequencing used immunoSEQ multiplex PCR; TCRdb keeps in-frame clones, though not all of them. The profile shows 450,000 to 550,000 clones, around 89% of them singletons. The sequenced sample was peripheral blood, obtained in a trial of Ad26.COV2.S vaccine versus placebo. The source is a person between 18 and 59 years old who received the Ad26.COV2.S COVID-19 vaccine or a placebo.

This clone has a single count. The J gene is TRBJ1-1, the V gene TRBV11-2; D possibly corresponds to TRBD1 (5 bases). V was trimmed by 3 bases and J by 4 bases, leaving 12 bases between them. The CDR3 sequence is 14 residues long. Per the germline V gene, CDR1 is SGHAT and CDR2 is FQNNGV. DNA of the CDR3: TGTGCCAGCAGCTTCGGGACCGCGAGCACTGAAGCTTTCTTT. Its protein product is CASSFGTASTEAFF.

V usage is TRBV5-8 and J usage is TRBJ2-7; 15 bases map to TRBD2. V gave up 4 bases and J gave up 4 bases; unmatched junction bases: 6. The CDR3 totals 16 residues. Germline CDR1 reads SGHTS; CDR2 reads YDEGEE. The DNA of the CDR3 is TGTGCCAGCAGCATGGGACTAGCGGGAGGTGTATACGAGCAGTACTTC. It yields the protein CASSMGLAGGVYEQYF.

The CDR3: CASSLYANQPQHF. CDR3 bases: TGTGCCAGCAGCTTGTATGCGAATCAGCCCCAGCATTTT. The rearrangement joins TRBV5-8 to TRBJ1-5; D is unclear. Looked up from germline, CDR1 is SGHTS and CDR2 is YDEGEE. V was pared by 1 base and J by 4 bases, with 6 bases between. There are 13 residues in the CDR3. The full variable domain, its missing parts supplied by reference TRBV5-8 and TRBJ1-5, is EAGVTQSPTHLIKTRGQQATLRCSPISGHTSVYWYQQALGLGLQFLLWYDEGEERNRGNFPPRFSGRQFPNYSSELNVNALELEDSALYLCASSLYANQPQHFGDGTRLSIL.

The rearrangement links TRBV27 to TRBJ2-7; 12 nucleotides match TRBD2. The V gene end was trimmed by 5 bases and the J gene end by 1 base; junction bases not matched to a gene: 3. Germline V gene sequence: CDR1 MNHEY, CDR2 SMNVEV (reference sequence). This CDR3 has 15 residues. The CDR3 loop reads CASSLGTSGSYEQYF. The CDR3 nucleotides read TGTGCCAGCAGTCTCGGGACTAGCGGGTCCTACGAGCAGTACTTC.

This sequence joins TRBV2 and TRBJ2-7, with D unclear. The germline V gene has CDR1 SNHLY and CDR2 FYNNEI. The CDR3 loop spans 16 amino acids. Trimming cost V 3 bases and J 3 bases, with 18 bases left between them. As DNA, the CDR3 is TGTGCCAGCAGTGAGATTTCTACTACCAGGTTCTACGAGCAGTACTTC. As protein: CASSEISTTRFYEQYF. Full variable domain (missing parts from reference TRBV2 and TRBJ2-7): EPEVTQTPSHQVTQMGQEVILRCVPISNHLYFYWYRQILGQKVEFLVSFYNNEISEKSEIFDDQFSVERPDGSNFTLKIRSTKLEDSAMYFCASSEISTTRFYEQYFGPGTRLTVT.

The sample holds one count of this clone. The rearrangement uses TRBV9 and TRBJ2-7, with D perhaps matching TRBD1 or TRBD2 (5 bases each). Trimming took off 3 bases at V and 7 bases at J, with 20 bases between the two ends. Germline CDR1 reads SGDLS; CDR2 reads YYNGEE. The CDR3 loop spans 15 amino acids. The CDR3 DNA reads as TGTGCCAGCAGCGCGACCGGGACGCCGACGACGGAGCAGTACTTC. It encodes CASSATGTPTTEQYF.

The chain is built from TRBV29-1 and TRBJ2-7; D gene unclear. The ends were cut back, 7 bases at V and 1 base at J, with 8 bases in the middle. The CDR3 has 11 residues. The germline V gene has CDR1 SQVTM and CDR2 ANQGSEA. The DNA of the CDR3 is TGCAGCGCCCTCTTATCCTACGAGCAGTACTTC. This sequence encodes CSALLSYEQYF.

V and J are TRBV18 and TRBJ2-5; tentative D call: TRBD1 (5 bases). Germline V gene lookup returns CDR1 KGHSH and CDR2 LQKENI. CDR3 length: 13 amino acids. Trimming pared 1 base from V and 3 bases from J, leaving 6 bases between. CDR3 sequence (DNA): TGTGCCAGCTCACCACGCAGGGAAGAGACCCAGTACTTC. Translation: CASSPRREETQYF.

The rearrangement joins TRBV5-1 to TRBJ2-1; 7 bases are a match to TRBD1. There are 19 residues in the CDR3. The V gene end was trimmed by 0 bases and the J gene end by 4 bases; junction bases not matched to a gene: 16. Looked up from germline, CDR1 is SGHRS and CDR2 is YFSETQ. The CDR3 DNA reads as TGCGCCAGCAGCTTGGATACGGGATTCGCGGACAGGCCTTACAATGAGCAGTTCTTC. Translating gives CASSLDTGFADRPYNEQFF. Using reference TRBV5-1 and TRBJ2-1 for the parts outside the CDR3, the full variable domain is KAGVTQTPRYLIKTRGQQVTLSCSPISGHRSVSWYQQTPGQGLQFLFEYFSETQRNKGNFPGRFSGRQFSNSRSEMNVSTLELGDSALYLCASSLDTGFADRPYNEQFFGPGTRLTVL.

The rearrangement uses TRBV20-1 and TRBJ2-1; no firm D call. Trimming cost V 3 bases and J 5 bases, with 14 bases left between them. CDR1 and CDR2 from the germline V gene are DFQATT and SNEGSKA (reference sequence). The CDR3 consists of 14 residues. The CDR3 DNA reads TGCAGTGCTAGTCGGACCGGCGCCGACAATGAGCAGTTCTTC. Translation gives CSASRTGADNEQFF.

The V and J genes are TRBV4-2 and TRBJ2-7; TRBD1 aligns across 8 bases. The V and J ends lost 0 bases and 2 bases, in that order; junction bases with no gene match: 6. This CDR3 has 16 amino acids. Germline-derived CDR1 and CDR2 are LGHNA and YNFKEQ. The CDR3 region is CASSQEYVGQAYEQYF. In DNA, the CDR3 is TGTGCCAGCAGCCAAGAATACGTGGGACAGGCCTACGAGCAGTACTTC.

This chain joins TRBV28 and TRBJ1-2, with a weak D call TRBD1 (6 bases). V lost 3 bases and J 8 bases, leaving 16 bases between the germline ends. CDR1 MDHEN and CDR2 SYDVKM come from the germline V gene. The length of the CDR3 is 14 residues. CDR3 protein: CASSFRPGAGGYTF. CDR3 sequence (DNA): TGTGCCAGCAGTTTTAGGCCAGGGGCAGGGGGCTACACCTTC.

The chain joins TRBV19 to TRBJ2-1, with 14 bases identical to TRBD2. CDR1 LNHDA and CDR2 SQIVND come from the germline V gene (reference sequence). This CDR3 comprises 16 residues. V lost 5 bases, J lost 9 bases, and 9 bases stayed unmatched. The CDR3 nucleotides are TGTGCCAGTAGTGCAAGACTAGCGGGGGGGCAGGGTGAGCAGTTCTTC. Protein sequence: CASSARLAGGQGEQFF.

In its sample, this clone was seen a few times. The rearrangement links TRBV15 to TRBJ1-2; no firm D call. V lost 0 bases and J lost 7, with 15 bases in between. CDR1 is LNHNV and CDR2 is YYDKDF in the germline V gene (reference sequence). There are 15 residues in the CDR3. The CDR3 loop reads CATSRDSSRGVGYTF. The CDR3 DNA follows: TGTGCCACCAGCAGAGATTCTTCCCGCGGGGTTGGCTACACCTTC.

This chain links TRBV27 with TRBJ1-2; D ambiguous. Per germline, CDR1 MNHEY and CDR2 SMNVEV (reference sequence). V was shortened by 6 bases and J by 0 bases, with 5 bases between the two germline ends. The CDR3 covers 12 residues. The CDR3 loop is CASRGTNYGYTF. CDR3 in DNA: TGTGCCAGCAGGGGCACTAACTATGGCTACACCTTC.

V gene TRBV18 combines with J gene TRBJ2-7; TRBD2 might be the D (7 bases). Per the germline V gene, CDR1 is KGHSH and CDR2 is LQKENI. V was pared by 3 bases and J by 3 bases, with 27 bases between. The CDR3 is made up of 19 amino acids. The CDR3 DNA follows: TGTGCCAGCTCACCTAAGGCAATTGGGAGGGGGAGAATCCACTACGAGCAGTACTTC. Protein sequence: CASSPKAIGRGRIHYEQYF.

J is TRBJ1-6 and V is TRBV2; D call uncertain. CDR1 is SNHLY and CDR2 is FYNNEI in the germline V gene. V was clipped by 1 base and J by 8 bases, with 12 bases between them. The CDR3 length is 15 residues. CDR3 in DNA: TGTGCCAGCAGTGAAGGGCAGGCAAGTTATTCACCCCTCCACTTT. Its translation is CASSEGQASYSPLHF.

The chain has TRBV7-6 and TRBJ2-1; TRBD2 agrees at 10 bases. V lost 5 bases to trimming and J lost 2 bases; unmatched junction nucleotides: 6. The CDR3 contains 16 residues. Germline V lookup: CDR1 SGHVS, CDR2 FNYEAQ. The CDR3 coding sequence is TGTGCCAGCAGCGAAATAGCGGGAGGTACCTACAATGAGCAGTTCTTC. It yields the protein CASSEIAGGTYNEQFF. The whole variable domain, remainder taken from reference TRBV7-6 and TRBJ2-1, is GAGVSQSPRYKVTKRGQDVALRCDPISGHVSLYWYRQALGQGPEFLTYFNYEAQQDKSGLPNDRFSAERPEGSISTLTIQRTEQRDSAMYRCASSEIAGGTYNEQFFGPGTRLTVL.

The chain has TRBV6-2 or TRBV6-3 and TRBJ1-5, with no clear D. The CDR3 totals 13 residues. V gave up 2 bases and J gave up 3 bases, with 5 bases separating them. Germline V CDR1 and CDR2: MNHEY, SVGEGT. Here the CDR3 DNA reads TGTGCCAGCAGTTACGGGAACAATCAGCCCCAGCATTTT. This codes for CASSYGNNQPQHF.

The chain carries TRBV4-2 and TRBJ1-2; D may be TRBD1 (5 bases). In germline, CDR1 is LGHNA, CDR2 YNFKEQ. V was cut by 2 bases and J by 3 bases, with 16 bases left in between. The CDR3 runs to 16 residues. The CDR3 sequence: CASSQWLGRADYGYTF. In DNA, the CDR3 is TGTGCCAGCAGCCAATGGTTAGGCAGGGCGGACTATGGCTACACCTTC.

The chain uses TRBV9 and TRBJ2-3; the D is unclear. V was trimmed by 4 bases and J by 8 bases, leaving 17 bases between them. This CDR3 spans 14 amino acids. Germline V gene sequence: CDR1 SGDLS, CDR2 YYNGEE. The CDR3 sequence: CASSPHFSDGTQYF. CDR3 bases: TGTGCCAGCAGCCCTCACTTTTCGGATGGTACGCAGTATTTT.

This sequence joins TRBV6-2 or TRBV6-3 and TRBJ2-7; TRBD2 agrees at 7 bases. The V gene end was trimmed by 2 bases and the J gene end by 3 bases; junction bases not matched to a gene: 13. The CDR3 has 17 residues. The germline V gene has CDR1 MNHEY and CDR2 SVGEGT. The CDR3 region has the DNA TGTGCCAGCAGTTACGGATTCGGGGAGGGGCAGAGCTACGAGCAGTACTTC. Its translation: CASSYGFGEGQSYEQYF.

The chain links TRBV7-2 to TRBJ1-4; no reliable D call. Per germline, CDR1 SGHTA and CDR2 FQGNSA. The CDR3 is 16 residues long. Trimming removed 5 bases from V and 0 bases from J, with 13 bases in between. CDR3 nucleotide sequence: TGTGCCAGCAGCCTCCATGGGAGGGCAACTAATGAAAAACTGTTTTTT. It specifies CASSLHGRATNEKLFF. Full variable domain (remainder filled in from reference TRBV7-2 and TRBJ1-4): GAGVSQSPSNKVTEKGKDVELRCDPISGHTALYWYRQSLGQGLEFLIYFQGNSAPDKSGLPSDRFSAERTGGSVSTLTIQRTQQEDSAVYLCASSLHGRATNEKLFFGSGTQLSVL.

CDR3 sequence reads: CASSQGTGEETQYF. The DNA of the CDR3 is TGCGCCAGCAGCCAAGGGACAGGGGAAGAGACCCAGTACTTC. The chain has TRBV5-1 and TRBJ2-5, with 10 bases lining up with TRBD1. Germline V CDR1 and CDR2: SGHRS, YFSETQ. The CDR3 has 14 amino acids. The junction had 3 bases not matched to a gene; V was cut back by 4 bases and J by 3 bases.

The rearrangement uses TRBV6-5 and TRBJ2-7, with D unclear. CDR3 size: 11 residues. CDR1 is MNHEY, CDR2 SVGAGI, per germline. Trimming took 4 bases from V and 2 from J, leaving 3 bases between them. The CDR3 sequence: CASSSAYEQYF. The DNA of the CDR3 is TGTGCCAGCAGTTCTGCCTACGAGCAGTACTTC.

This sequence joins TRBV2 and TRBJ2-7, with 9 positions matching TRBD1. This CDR3 has 14 amino acids. Trimming took 6 bases from V and 4 from J; bases not matched to a gene: 7. Germline CDR1 reads SNHLY; CDR2 reads FYNNEI. In DNA form, the CDR3 reads TGTGCCAGCAGACCAACAGGGGGCAGGTACGAGCAGTACTTC. Translating gives CASRPTGGRYEQYF.

Only one count was recorded for this clone. The chain uses TRBV29-1 and TRBJ2-7, with D perhaps matching TRBD2 (6 bases). Trimming removed 5 bases at V and 6 bases at J, with 17 bases between. The length of the CDR3 is 13 residues. In germline, CDR1 is SQVTM, CDR2 ANQGSEA. The CDR3 coding sequence is TGCAGCGTTCGGGCGGGGACCCGCTCCGAGCAGTACTTC. It encodes CSVRAGTRSEQYF.

The chain joins TRBV30 to TRBJ1-3; D remains unclear. This CDR3 region has 9 residues. The germline V gene has CDR1 GTSNPN and CDR2 SVGIG (reference sequence). As DNA, the CDR3 is TGTGATTCTGGAAACACCATATATTTT. The encoded protein is CDSGNTIYF.

This clone was seen once. This chain connects TRBV19 to TRBJ1-5, with D unclear. V shed 1 base and J shed 0 bases, with 7 bases lying between them. Germline V gives CDR1 LNHDA, CDR2 SQIVND (reference sequence). This CDR3 is built from 15 residues. The CDR3 bases are TGTGCCAGTAGTATAGCTGTTTATAGCAATCAGCCCCAGCATTTT. It yields the protein CASSIAVYSNQPQHF.

This clone was detected only a few times. The chain joins TRBV4-1 to TRBJ1-5; no clear D. V was shortened by 4 bases and J by 0 bases, with 13 bases between the two germline ends. The germline gives CDR1 MGHRA, CDR2 YSYEKL. The CDR3 extends over 16 amino acids. The CDR3 DNA sequence: TGCGCCAGCAGCCTAGCTTCCGGCGTTAGCAATCAGCCCCAGCATTTT. Translating gives CASSLASGVSNQPQHF.

The rearrangement uses TRBV4-3 and TRBJ1-2; D uncertain. The germline gives CDR1 LGHNA, CDR2 YSLEER. The ends were cut back, 0 bases at V and 7 bases at J, with 15 bases in the middle. CDR3 length: 15 amino acids. CDR3 loop: CASSQEATGPAGYTF. Here the CDR3 DNA reads TGCGCCAGCAGCCAAGAGGCAACCGGTCCAGCTGGCTACACCTTC.

The rearrangement joins TRBV5-1 to TRBJ2-7, with 13 bases lining up with TRBD2. Germline loops: CDR1 SGHRS, CDR2 YFSETQ. With V trimmed by 3 bases and J by 2 bases, 2 bases remained unmatched. The length of the CDR3 is 15 residues. The CDR3 region is CASSWTSGGAYEQYF. CDR3 in DNA: TGCGCCAGCAGCTGGACTAGCGGGGGTGCCTACGAGCAGTACTTC.